The clone carrying this T cell receptor beta chain is a singleton in its sample. Its antigen is unidentified. The junction does not match germline at one end; this may be a read error. The data belong to a study of cytomegalovirus exposure and HLA in healthy donors. Both 60 Vbeta primers and 13 Jbeta primers went into the PCR. TCRdb's copy holds only in-frame clones and misses some; the assay was immunoSEQ multiplex PCR. The sample lists approximately 170,000 clones, approximately 80% occurring once. CDR3 length: 15 amino acids. Germline-derived CDR1 and CDR2 are SGHRS and YFSETQ. Whole-study findings and limits: As was reported, the HLA-A and HLA-B alleles of most subjects were accurately predicted from TCR beta sequences. CMV serostatus was the only immune exposure information that was available. An analysis that was carried out later associated 16,000 or so TCR beta sequences with HLA alleles at 0.05 false discovery rate.

The chain has TRBV5-1 and TRBJ2-3, with D perhaps matching TRBD1 (6 bases). The TCR was taken from a woman aged 40 to 50 in good health and CMV-seropositive. Sequenced material: PBMCs. The CDR3 coding sequence is TGCGCCAGCAGTTTGGACCCATCTGGGACAAATACGCAGTATTTT. It encodes CASSLDPSGTNTQYF.